These 23 T cell receptor beta chains originate from one sample sequenced in a study of control samples from healthy donors and cancer patients. Clones were sequenced by immunoSEQ multiplex PCR, and TCRdb holds only the in-frame ones, with some missing. This sample carries roughly 190,000 clones, with less than 2.5% going to the ten biggest clones. The sample comprised blood. The receptors come from a woman under 40 in good health.

V is TRBV7-6 and J is TRBJ2-7; D is uncertain. The CDR3 contains 13 residues. Germline CDR1 reads SGHVS; CDR2 reads FNYEAQ. Trimming cost V 4 bases and J 2 bases, with 9 bases left between them. The CDR3 DNA follows: TGTGCCAGCAGCTACGCTGATACCTACGAGCAGTACTTC. Encoded protein: CASSYADTYEQYF.

The CDR3 coding sequence is TGTGCCAGCAATTCTCCGGGACGGAGCTCTGGAAACACCATATATTTT. It is translated as CASNSPGRSSGNTIYF. The chain carries TRBV28 and TRBJ1-3; perhaps TRBD1 as D (5 bases). The CDR3 is 16 residues long. Trimming pared 7 bases from V and 0 bases from J, leaving 16 bases between. Per germline, CDR1 MDHEN and CDR2 SYDVKM.

The gene calls are TRBV18 and TRBJ1-3; 8 nucleotides match TRBD1. CDR1 KGHSH and CDR2 LQKENI come from the germline V gene. The junction had 8 bases not matched to a gene; V was cut back by 8 bases and J by 2 bases. This CDR3 is 15 amino acids long. The CDR3 bases are TGTGCCAGCATCGCCGACAGGGGAACTGGAAACACCATATATTTT. Translating gives CASIADRGTGNTIYF.

This chain joins TRBV11-1 and TRBJ1-1, with D perhaps TRBD1 (5 bases). The CDR3 is 13 residues long. V lost 1 base and J lost 10, with 13 bases in between. CDR1 and CDR2 (germline): SGHAT, FQDESV (reference sequence). The CDR3: CASSLGRGRGAFF. CDR3 nucleotides: TGTGCCAGCAGCTTAGGACGGGGTAGGGGAGCTTTCTTT.

The gene calls are TRBV5-6 and TRBJ2-3, with 9 bases identical to TRBD2. The germline gives CDR1 SGHDT, CDR2 YYEEEE. V gave up 3 bases and J gave up 4 bases; unmatched junction bases: 6. This CDR3 is built from 15 residues. The CDR3 region has the DNA TGTGCCAGCAGCTCCTTAGCGGGGGCCCCAGATACGCAGTATTTT. This sequence encodes CASSSLAGAPDTQYF.

The V and J genes are TRBV11-2 and TRBJ1-6, with D hard to call. Germline lookup yields CDR1 SGHAT and CDR2 FQNNGV. Trimming pared 3 bases from V and 9 bases from J, leaving 12 bases between. This CDR3 is built from 14 residues. In DNA, the CDR3 is TGTGCCAGCAGCTTGAAATGGAGAAGTTCACCCCTCCACTTT. Translating gives CASSLKWRSSPLHF.

V and J are TRBV3-1 (or the pseudogene TRBV3-2) and TRBJ2-1; TRBD2 matches 10 bases. The germline V gene has CDR1 LGHDT and CDR2 YNNKEL (reference sequence). Trimming cost V 5 bases and J 4 bases; bases outside gene matches: 5. CDR3 length: 15 amino acids. CDR3 DNA: TGTGCCAGCAGCTTGAGCGGGGGGGCGTACAATGAGCAGTTCTTC. It translates to CASSLSGGAYNEQFF.

This chain links TRBV27 with TRBJ1-5; D is unresolved. CDR3 length: 14 residues. Trimming left V 2 bases short and J 0 bases short, with 5 bases between. Germline CDR1 MNHEY, CDR2 SMNVEV (reference sequence). This CDR3 reads CASSLHSSNQPQHF. As DNA, the CDR3 is TGTGCCAGCAGTTTACACAGTAGCAATCAGCCCCAGCATTTT.

V usage is TRBV7-2 and J usage is TRBJ1-2; no reliable D call. Trimming stripped 5 bases from V and 8 bases from J, with 15 bases between. This CDR3 is 13 amino acids long. Germline lookup yields CDR1 SGHTA and CDR2 FQGNSA. CDR3 DNA: TGTGCCAGCAGCCTGCCCGGGTGGAAGGGCTACACCTTC. Translating it yields CASSLPGWKGYTF.

This chain connects TRBV4-1 to TRBJ2-1; D tentatively reads TRBD1 or TRBD2 (5 bases each). The CDR3 loop spans 14 amino acids. In germline, CDR1 is MGHRA, CDR2 YSYEKL. V was clipped by 1 base and J by 3 bases, with 7 bases between them. The CDR3 coding sequence is TGCGCCAGCAGCCAAGTGGGGGTCTACAATGAGCAGTTCTTC. Protein product: CASSQVGVYNEQFF.

The chain combines TRBV6-6 with TRBJ1-5, with D possibly matching TRBD1 (6 bases). Germline V gene sequence: CDR1 MNHNY, CDR2 SVGAGI (reference sequence). This CDR3 contains 14 residues. The V end was cut by 1 base, the J end by 5 bases, with 9 bases between. CDR3 sequence (DNA): TGTGCCAGCAGTTACTGGGCAGGGGATCAGCCCCAGCATTTT. Its protein is CASSYWAGDQPQHF.

V gene TRBV5-1 combines with J gene TRBJ2-4, with 8 nucleotides matching TRBD2. The CDR3 runs to 21 residues. The ends lost 4 bases at V and 0 bases at J; junction bases unmatched: 21. From germline, CDR1 is SGHRS and CDR2 YFSETQ. The CDR3 region has the DNA TGCGCCAGCAGCCTGCGAGACCCCGGGACTAGAGGGGGTGTAGCCAAAAACATTCAGTACTTC. Its protein is CASSLRDPGTRGGVAKNIQYF.

This chain links TRBV7-8 with TRBJ2-1, with 7 bases aligning to TRBD2. The V and J ends lost 6 bases and 3 bases, in that order; junction bases with no gene match: 17. Germline assignment: CDR1 SGHVS and CDR2 FQNEAQ. There are 18 residues in the CDR3. The CDR3 spells CASSQLPGLQRGYNEQFF. The CDR3, as DNA: TGTGCCAGCAGTCAATTGCCCGGGTTGCAGCGGGGCTACAATGAGCAGTTCTTC.

V and J are TRBV5-4 and TRBJ1-2; 11 positions match TRBD1. This CDR3 is 16 amino acids long. The V segment lost 3 bases and the J segment 4 bases; nucleotides outside the gene matches: 8. The germline V gene encodes CDR1 SGHNT and CDR2 YYREEE (reference sequence). CDR3 residues: CASSWDGTGGTYGYTF. CDR3 DNA sequence: TGTGCCAGCAGCTGGGACGGGACAGGGGGTACCTATGGCTACACCTTC.

The genes are TRBV5-1 and TRBJ1-4, with D possibly TRBD1 on 5 matching bases. The ends were cut back, 4 bases at V and 8 bases at J, with 18 bases in the middle. Germline V gives CDR1 SGHRS, CDR2 YFSETQ. CDR3 length: 15 residues. The CDR3 region is CASSLGGSPGEKLFF. CDR3 coding DNA: TGCGCCAGCAGCCTGGGGGGTTCCCCTGGGGAAAAACTGTTTTTT.

V and J are TRBV5-8 and TRBJ1-2; no definite D call. The germline gives CDR1 SGHTS, CDR2 YDEGEE. V was trimmed by 0 bases and J by 4 bases, leaving 16 bases between them. The CDR3 is 16 amino acids. CDR3 DNA sequence: TGTGCCAGCAGCTTGGAGGGCAGGTCATTCATCTATGGCTACACCTTC. Protein sequence: CASSLEGRSFIYGYTF.

The rearrangement uses TRBV11-2 and TRBJ2-1; D not resolved. Per germline, CDR1 SGHAT and CDR2 FQNNGV. Trimming pared 5 bases from V and 4 bases from J, leaving 18 bases between. The CDR3 has 16 residues. As DNA, the CDR3 is TGTGCCAGCAGCCGTGCTTATGAGACTCCATACAATGAGCAGTTCTTC. Translated, it gives CASSRAYETPYNEQFF. Looking up the rest from reference TRBV11-2 and TRBJ2-1 gives the full variable domain: EAGVAQSPRYKIIEKRQSVAFWCNPISGHATLYWYQQILGQGPKLLIQFQNNGVVDDSQLPKDRFSAERLKGVDSTLKIQPAKLEDSAVYLCASSRAYETPYNEQFFGPGTRLTVL.

V and J are TRBV11-2 and TRBJ2-4; the D gene is possibly TRBD1 (5 bases). The CDR3 is 13 amino acids. V lost 1 base and J 6 bases, leaving 7 bases between the germline ends. The V gene's germline CDR1 is SGHAT and CDR2 FQNNGV. For the CDR3, the DNA is TGTGCCAGCAGCTTAGGCCAGGGAAACATTCAGTACTTC. The encoded protein is CASSLGQGNIQYF.

The chain combines TRBV28 with TRBJ2-2; 7 bases line up with TRBD1. From germline, CDR1 is MDHEN and CDR2 SYDVKM. Trimming removed 3 bases from V and 3 bases from J; junction bases left unmatched: 4. This CDR3 is built from 15 residues. The CDR3 bases are TGTGCCAGCAGTTTTCAAGACAGGGACACCGGGGAGCTGTTTTTT. It is translated as CASSFQDRDTGELFF. Full variable domain (outside the CDR3, taken from reference TRBV28 and TRBJ2-2): DVKVTQSSRYLVKRTGEKVFLECVQDMDHENMFWYRQDPGLGLRLIYFSYDVKMKEKGDIPEGYSVSREKKERFSLILESASTNQTSMYLCASSFQDRDTGELFFGEGSRLTVL.

The V gene is TRBV5-8, the J gene TRBJ1-5; 9 bases line up with TRBD1. The CDR3 loop spans 16 amino acids. The V gene's germline CDR1 is SGHTS and CDR2 YDEGEE. V shed 4 bases, J shed 5 bases, and the junction held 10 bases outside the gene matches. CDR3 DNA sequence: TGTGCCAGCAGCCGCGGGACAGGGCCTGGGTATCAGCCCCAGCATTTT. This gives the protein CASSRGTGPGYQPQHF.

CDR3: CASSNWSGGGTDTQYF. In nucleotides, the CDR3 is TGTGCCAGCAGCAATTGGAGCGGGGGGGGCACAGATACGCAGTATTTT. The chain has TRBV21-1 and TRBJ2-3; TRBD2 was called by the table and not checked on the DNA. TRBV21-1 is termed a pseudogene. The CDR3 length is 16 residues.

The chain combines TRBV4-1 with TRBJ2-3; unclear D gene. Trimming shortened V by 4 bases and J by 0 bases, and 2 bases separated the two germline ends. The germline CDR1 and CDR2 sequences are MGHRA and YSYEKL. The CDR3 has 12 amino acids. This CDR3 reads CASSRSTDTQYF. The CDR3 coding sequence is TGCGCCAGCAGCCGCAGCACAGATACGCAGTATTTT.

V usage is TRBV6-5 and J usage is TRBJ1-2, with TRBD1 matching 10 bases. Germline V lookup: CDR1 MNHEY, CDR2 SVGAGI. Germline trimming cut 6 bases from V and 7 bases from J; bases unmatched to any gene: 2. The CDR3 consists of 12 residues. CDR3 amino acids: CASSRTGGGYTF. As DNA, the CDR3 is TGTGCCAGCAGCCGGACAGGGGGTGGCTACACCTTC.